Listed below are T cell receptor beta chains from one sample, sequenced in a study of response to subunit inactivated influenza vaccine. From the RT-PCR reads, TCRdb called clonotypes with MiXCR, one entry per CDR3 protein. The repertoire has roughly 700,000 distinct CDR3 sequences, 11% to 15% of them found once; the top ten carry 6.5% to 8.5%. Here the sequenced sample was PBMCs from blood, taken around two weeks before vaccination. The receptors stem from a man in his forties or fifties who received an inactivated influenza vaccine. The CDR3 runs from the conserved cysteine through the conserved F or W. The order of the fields is CDR3 protein, CDR3 DNA, V gene, D gene, J gene, clone size. D genes are given only for firm matches. Clone size is given for some rows only: seen once, a few or many times, or a class if the clone is expanded.

CDR3aa: CASSRGQGRQETQYF
CDR3nt: TGTGCCAGCAGTAGGGGACAGGGACGTCAAGAGACCCAGTACTTC
v_gene: TRBV12-3/TRBV12-4
d_gene: TRBD1
j_gene: TRBJ2-5
abundance: many

CDR3aa: CSASLAGATGSPLHF
CDR3nt: TGCAGTGCTAGTTTGGCAGGGGCGACTGGGTCACCCCTCCACTTT
v_gene: TRBV20-1
d_gene: -
j_gene: TRBJ1-6
abundance: few

CDR3aa: CASSSRGSEQYF
CDR3nt: TGTGCCAGCAGCTCCCGGGGAAGCGAGCAGTACTTC
v_gene: TRBV7-9
d_gene: -
j_gene: TRBJ2-7
abundance: few

CDR3aa: CAISDDREGYGYTF
CDR3nt: TGTGCCATCAGTGACGACAGGGAGGGCTATGGCTACACCTTC
v_gene: TRBV10-3
d_gene: TRBD1
j_gene: TRBJ1-2
abundance: few

CDR3aa: CAISDLAGGPETQYF
CDR3nt: TGTGCCATCAGTGATCTCGCGGGAGGGCCGGAGACCCAGTACTTC
v_gene: TRBV10-3
d_gene: TRBD2
j_gene: TRBJ2-5
abundance: -

CDR3aa: CASSPGVEKLFF
CDR3nt: TGTGCCAGCAGCCCAGGGGTTGAAAAACTGTTTTTT
v_gene: TRBV12-3/TRBV12-4
d_gene: -
j_gene: TRBJ1-4
abundance: -

CDR3aa: CASSPRGTFYGYTF
CDR3nt: TGCGCCAGCAGCCCTCGGGGGACATTCTATGGCTACACCTTC
v_gene: TRBV4-3
d_gene: -
j_gene: TRBJ1-2
abundance: -

CDR3aa: CASRKGGVSTDTQYF
CDR3nt: TGTGCCAGCAGGAAAGGGGGGGTCTCCACAGATACGCAGTATTTT
v_gene: TRBV12-3/TRBV12-4
d_gene: -
j_gene: TRBJ2-3
abundance: few

CDR3aa: CASNLAGVPKTQYF
CDR3nt: TGTGCCAGCAATCTAGCGGGGGTTCCCAAGACCCAGTACTTC
v_gene: TRBV2
d_gene: TRBD2
j_gene: TRBJ2-5
abundance: few

CDR3aa: CASSPDGGGYNEQFF
CDR3nt: TGTGCCAGCAGCCCCGACGGTGGGGGTTACAATGAGCAGTTCTTC
v_gene: TRBV12-3/TRBV12-4
d_gene: -
j_gene: TRBJ2-1
abundance: -

CDR3aa: CASSLGTSTNEQFF
CDR3nt: TGTGCCAGCAGCTTGGGTACTAGTACCAATGAGCAGTTCTTC
v_gene: TRBV5-6
d_gene: -
j_gene: TRBJ2-1
abundance: -

CDR3aa: CASSGGQVVYEQYF
CDR3nt: TGTGCCAGCAGTGGGGGACAGGTCGTCTACGAGCAGTACTTC
v_gene: TRBV25-1
d_gene: TRBD1
j_gene: TRBJ2-7
abundance: -

CDR3aa: CASRTGLANTGELFF
CDR3nt: TGTGCCAGCAGAACAGGACTAGCCAACACCGGGGAGCTGTTTTTT
v_gene: TRBV12-3/TRBV12-4
d_gene: TRBD2
j_gene: TRBJ2-2
abundance: -

CDR3aa: CASSLRGGLETQYF
CDR3nt: TGTGCCAGCAGCTTACGAGGGGGGTTGGAGACCCAGTACTTC
v_gene: TRBV7-9
d_gene: -
j_gene: TRBJ2-5
abundance: -

CDR3aa: CASKEGQITDTQYF
CDR3nt: TGTGCCAGCAAAGAGGGACAGATCACAGATACGCAGTATTTT
v_gene: TRBV7-2
d_gene: TRBD1
j_gene: TRBJ2-3
abundance: -